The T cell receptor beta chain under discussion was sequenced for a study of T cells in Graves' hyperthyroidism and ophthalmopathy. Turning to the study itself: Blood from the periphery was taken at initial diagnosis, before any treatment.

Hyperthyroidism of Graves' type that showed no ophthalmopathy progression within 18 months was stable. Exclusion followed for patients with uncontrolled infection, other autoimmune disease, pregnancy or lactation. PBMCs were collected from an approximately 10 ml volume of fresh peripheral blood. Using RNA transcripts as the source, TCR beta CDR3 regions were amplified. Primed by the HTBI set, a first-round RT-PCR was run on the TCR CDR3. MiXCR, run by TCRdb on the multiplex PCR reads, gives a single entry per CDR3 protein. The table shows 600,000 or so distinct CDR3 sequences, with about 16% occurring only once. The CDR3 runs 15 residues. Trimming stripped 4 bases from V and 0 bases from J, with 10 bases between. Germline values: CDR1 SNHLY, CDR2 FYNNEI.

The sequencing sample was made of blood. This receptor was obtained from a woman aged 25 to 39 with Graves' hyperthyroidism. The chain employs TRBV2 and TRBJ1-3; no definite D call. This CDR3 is CASSVTGFSGNTIYF. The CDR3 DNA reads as TGTGCCAGCAGTGTTACGGGGTTCTCTGGAAACACCATATATTTT.